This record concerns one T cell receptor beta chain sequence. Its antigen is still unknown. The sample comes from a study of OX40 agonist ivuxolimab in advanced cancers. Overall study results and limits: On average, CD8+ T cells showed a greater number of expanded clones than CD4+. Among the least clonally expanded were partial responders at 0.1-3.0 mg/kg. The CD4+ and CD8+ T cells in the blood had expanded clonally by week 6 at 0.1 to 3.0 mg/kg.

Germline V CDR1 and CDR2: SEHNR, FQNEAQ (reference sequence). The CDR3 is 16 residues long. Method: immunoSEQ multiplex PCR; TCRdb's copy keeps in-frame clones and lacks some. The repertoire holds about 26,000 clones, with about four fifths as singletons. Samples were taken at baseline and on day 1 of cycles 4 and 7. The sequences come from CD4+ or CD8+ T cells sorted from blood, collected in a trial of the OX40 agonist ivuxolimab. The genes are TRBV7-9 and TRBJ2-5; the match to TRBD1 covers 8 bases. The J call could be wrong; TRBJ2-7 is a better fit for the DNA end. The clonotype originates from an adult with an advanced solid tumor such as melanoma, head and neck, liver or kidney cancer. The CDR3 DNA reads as TGTGCCAGCAGCTTAGGGGGGACAGGTTTTGCCTACGAGCAGTACTTC. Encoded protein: CASSLGGTGFAYEQYF.